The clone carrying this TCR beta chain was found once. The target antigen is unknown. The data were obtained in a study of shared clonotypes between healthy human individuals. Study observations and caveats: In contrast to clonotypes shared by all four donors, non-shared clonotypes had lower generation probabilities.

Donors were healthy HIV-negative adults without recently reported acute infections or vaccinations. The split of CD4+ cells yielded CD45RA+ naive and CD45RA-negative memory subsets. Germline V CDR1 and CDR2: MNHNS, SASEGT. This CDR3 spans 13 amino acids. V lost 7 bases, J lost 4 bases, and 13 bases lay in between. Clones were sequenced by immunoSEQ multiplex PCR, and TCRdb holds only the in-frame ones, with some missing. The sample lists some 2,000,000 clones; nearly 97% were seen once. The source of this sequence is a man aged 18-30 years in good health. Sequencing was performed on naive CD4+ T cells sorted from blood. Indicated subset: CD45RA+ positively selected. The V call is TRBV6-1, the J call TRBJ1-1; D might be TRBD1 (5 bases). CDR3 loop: CASKIQETTEAFF. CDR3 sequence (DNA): TGTGCCAGCAAAATACAGGAGACCACTGAAGCTTTCTTT.